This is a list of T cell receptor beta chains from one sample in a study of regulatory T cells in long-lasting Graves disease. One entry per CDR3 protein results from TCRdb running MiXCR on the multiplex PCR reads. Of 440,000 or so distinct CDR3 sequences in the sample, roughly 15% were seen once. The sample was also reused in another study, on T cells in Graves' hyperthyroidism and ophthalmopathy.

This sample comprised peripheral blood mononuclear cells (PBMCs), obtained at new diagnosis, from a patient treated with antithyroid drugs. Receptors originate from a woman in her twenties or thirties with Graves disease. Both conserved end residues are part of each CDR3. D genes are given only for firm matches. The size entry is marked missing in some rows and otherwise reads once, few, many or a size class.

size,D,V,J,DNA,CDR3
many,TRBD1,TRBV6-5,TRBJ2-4,TGTGCCAGCAGTTACCCCATTCTAGGACAGGAAAACATTCAGTACTTC,CASSYPILGQENIQYF
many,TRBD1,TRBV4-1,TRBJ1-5,TGCGCCAGCAGCCAAGGGACAGGGTTTAGCAATCAGCCCCAGCATTTT,CASSQGTGFSNQPQHF
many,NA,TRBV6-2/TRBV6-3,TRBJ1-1,TGTGCCAGCAGTTACTACGGGCTGGAGGGTCGCACTGAAGCTTTCTTT,CASSYYGLEGRTEAFF
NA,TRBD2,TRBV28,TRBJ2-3,TGTGCCAGCAGAAAGACTAGCGGGCGCACAGATACGCAGTATTTT,CASRKTSGRTDTQYF
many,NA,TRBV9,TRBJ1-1,TGTGCCAGCAGCGTACATGCAGGCCTGAACACTGAAGCTTTCTTT,CASSVHAGLNTEAFF
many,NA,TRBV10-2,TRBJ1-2,TGCGCCAGCAGTGTGGTAGGGGGTTTGAGCGGCTACACCTTC,CASSVVGGLSGYTF
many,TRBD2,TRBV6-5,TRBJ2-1,TGTGCCAGCAGTTTTTTAGCGGGAGGGCTTTGGAATGAGCAGTTCTTC,CASSFLAGGLWNEQFF
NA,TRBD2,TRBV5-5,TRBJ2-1,TGTGCCAGCACCGGGGGACTAGCGGGTTACAATGAGCAGTTCTTC,CASTGGLAGYNEQFF
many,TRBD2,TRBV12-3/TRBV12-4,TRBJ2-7,TGTGCCAGCACCCGGGGGCTAGCGGGAGCGAACGAGCAGTACTTC,CASTRGLAGANEQYF
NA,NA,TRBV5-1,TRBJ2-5,TGCGCCAGCAGCTTGGAGGTGGGGGGCCAAGAGACCCAGTGCTTC,CASSLEVGGQETQCF
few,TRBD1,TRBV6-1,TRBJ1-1,TGTGCCAGCAGTCCTCGGAGGGGGCAGGGTGAAGCTTTCTTT,CASSPRRGQGEAFF
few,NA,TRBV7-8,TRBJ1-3,TGTGCCAGCAGCCTCGCGGCAGGGCGAAACACCATATATTTT,CASSLAAGRNTIYF
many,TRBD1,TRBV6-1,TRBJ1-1,TGTGCCAGCAGTCCCGACAGGGCGACTAACACTGAAGCTTTCTTT,CASSPDRATNTEAFF
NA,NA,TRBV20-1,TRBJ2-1,TGCAGTGCTAATGGTCGGGAGTCATTTAATGAGCAGTTCTTC,CSANGRESFNEQFF
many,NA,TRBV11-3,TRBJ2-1,TGTGCCAGCAGTCTCCCAGCTAGCGATGAGCAGTTCTTC,CASSLPASDEQFF
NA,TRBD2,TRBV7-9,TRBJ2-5,TGTGCCAGCACCCCTACTAGCGGGATAAGAGAGACCCAGTACTTC,CASTPTSGIRETQYF
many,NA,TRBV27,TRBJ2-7,TGTGCCAGCAGTTTATCGGTCTACTCCTACGAGCAGTACTTC,CASSLSVYSYEQYF
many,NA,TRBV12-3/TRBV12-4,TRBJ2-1,TGTGCCAGCAGTCCCCACCAGGGCTCCTACAATGAGCAGTTCTTC,CASSPHQGSYNEQFF
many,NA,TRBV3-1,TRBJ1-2,TGTGCCAGCAGCCGCGAGAGAGGTGGCTACACCTTC,CASSRERGGYTF
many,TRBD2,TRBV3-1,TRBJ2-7,TGTGCCAGCAGCCGCGGGATAGCGGGAGCGGGGGGCTACGAGCAGTACTTC,CASSRGIAGAGGYEQYF
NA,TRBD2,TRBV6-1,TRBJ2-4,TGTGCCAGCAGCCGAACTCCGGGACTAGCGGGAGGTTCCAAAAACATTCAGTACTTC,CASSRTPGLAGGSKNIQYF
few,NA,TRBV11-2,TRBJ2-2,TGTGCCAGCAGCTTCAGACAGGTTTTCGGGGAGCTGTTTTTT,CASSFRQVFGELFF
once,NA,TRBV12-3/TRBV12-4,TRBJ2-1,TGTGCCAGCAACGAGGCAGAGCGTCCCTACAGGAATGAGCAGTTCTTC,CASNEAERPYRNEQFF
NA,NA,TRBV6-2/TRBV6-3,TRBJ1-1,TGTGCCAGCAAGGAACAGAACACTGAAGCTTTCTTT,CASKEQNTEAFF
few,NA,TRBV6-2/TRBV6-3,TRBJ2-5,TGTGCCAGCAGTGGTTTCTTCTTGGGACAAGAGACCCAGTACTTC,CASSGFFLGQETQYF
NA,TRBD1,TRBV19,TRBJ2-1,TGTGCCAGTAGGGGACAGGGGTTCTACAATGAGCAGTTCTTC,CASRGQGFYNEQFF
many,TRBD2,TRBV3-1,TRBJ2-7,TGTGCCAGCAGCTGGGACTATGGGGAGCAGTACTTC,CASSWDYGEQYF
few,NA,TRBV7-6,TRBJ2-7,TGTGCCAGCAGCCACCAGGGTAACGACGAGCAGTACTTC,CASSHQGNDEQYF
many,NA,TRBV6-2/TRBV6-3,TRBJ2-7,TGTGCCAGCAGTTACTCGCCCGGGACACCGAACTACGAGCAGTACTTC,CASSYSPGTPNYEQYF
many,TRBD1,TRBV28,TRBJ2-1,TGTGCCAGCTCCTTAGGGGACAGCGGTGAGCAGTTCTTC,CASSLGDSGEQFF
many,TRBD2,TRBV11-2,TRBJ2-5,TGTGCCAGCAGCTCTCGAGCGGGAGGGGTCGAGACCCAGTACTTC,CASSSRAGGVETQYF
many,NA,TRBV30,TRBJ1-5,TGTGCCTGGAGTGGACAGAGCAATCAGCCCCAGCATTTT,CAWSGQSNQPQHF
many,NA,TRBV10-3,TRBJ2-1,TGTGCCATCAGTGAGTCTACAGAAGCGGAAAAGGGGTTCTTC,CAISESTEAEKGFF
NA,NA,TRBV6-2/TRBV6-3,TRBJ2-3,TGTGCCAGCTCTGGGGTAGGGTCAGATACGCAGTATTTT,CASSGVGSDTQYF
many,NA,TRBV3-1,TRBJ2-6,TGTGCCAGCAGCCCTCGATGGGCCTCTGGGGCCAACGTCCTGACTTTC,CASSPRWASGANVLTF
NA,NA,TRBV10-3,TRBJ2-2,TGTGCCATCAGTGAGGTGCAGGGCGGTACCGGGGAGCTATTTTTT,CAISEVQGGTGELFF
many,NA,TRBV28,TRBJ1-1,TGTGCCAGCACTCGTGGGAACACTGAAGCTTTCTTT,CASTRGNTEAFF
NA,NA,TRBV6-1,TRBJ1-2,TGTGCCAGCAGTGATACCGACTGGGACTATGGCTACACCTTC,CASSDTDWDYGYTF
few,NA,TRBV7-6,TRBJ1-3,TGTGCCAGCAGCATTTGGGTTTCTGGAAACACCATATATTTT,CASSIWVSGNTIYF
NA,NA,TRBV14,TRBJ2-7,TGTGCCAGTTCCTCACGGAGGGGAAGGAAAGACGCCTACGAGCAGTACTTC,CASSSRRGRKDAYEQYF
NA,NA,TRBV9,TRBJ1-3,TGTGCCAGCAGCCGGATGAGACAGTCCAACTCTGGAAACACCATATATTTT,CASSRMRQSNSGNTIYF
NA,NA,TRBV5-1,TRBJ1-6,TGCGCCAGCAGCCGTGGGCCCAGGACCAACTATTCACCCCTCCACTTT,CASSRGPRTNYSPLHF
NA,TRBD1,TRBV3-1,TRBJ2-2,TGTGCCAGCAGCTGGGGACAGCCCGCGAACACCGGGGAGCTGTTTTTT,CASSWGQPANTGELFF
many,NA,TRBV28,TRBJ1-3,TGTGCCAGCAGCTTCGGGGGAAACACCATATATTTT,CASSFGGNTIYF
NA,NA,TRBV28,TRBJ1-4,TGTGCCAGCAATTTACTTAGAGCGCGTGAAAAACTGTTTTTT,CASNLLRAREKLFF
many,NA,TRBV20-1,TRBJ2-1,TGCAGTGCCCGAGGGGAAACGGGTAATGAGCAGTTCTTC,CSARGETGNEQFF